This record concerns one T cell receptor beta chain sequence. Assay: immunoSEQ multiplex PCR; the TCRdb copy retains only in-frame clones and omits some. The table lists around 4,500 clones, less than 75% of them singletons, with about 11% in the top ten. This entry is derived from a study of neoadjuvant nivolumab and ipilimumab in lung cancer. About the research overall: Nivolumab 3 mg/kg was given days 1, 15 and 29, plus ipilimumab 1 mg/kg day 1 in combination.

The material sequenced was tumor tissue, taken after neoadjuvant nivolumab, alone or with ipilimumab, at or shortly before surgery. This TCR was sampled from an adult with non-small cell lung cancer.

The CDR3 sequence is CAISDPGSSGNTIYF. The CDR3 DNA sequence: TGTGCCATCAGTGACCCAGGGAGCTCTGGAAACACCATATATTTT. The chain couples TRBV10-3 to TRBJ1-3; possible D gene TRBD1, 5 bases. Trimming left V 3 bases short and J 0 bases short, with 9 bases between. Per germline, CDR1 ENHRY and CDR2 SYGVKD. The CDR3 is 15 amino acids.